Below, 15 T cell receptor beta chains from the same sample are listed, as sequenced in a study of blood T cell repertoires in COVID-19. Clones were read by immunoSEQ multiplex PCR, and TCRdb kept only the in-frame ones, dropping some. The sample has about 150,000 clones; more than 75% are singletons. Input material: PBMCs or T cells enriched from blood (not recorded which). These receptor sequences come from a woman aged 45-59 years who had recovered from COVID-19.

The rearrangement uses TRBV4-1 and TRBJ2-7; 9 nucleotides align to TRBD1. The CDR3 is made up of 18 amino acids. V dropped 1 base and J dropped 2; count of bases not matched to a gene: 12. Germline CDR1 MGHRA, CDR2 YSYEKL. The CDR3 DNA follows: TGCGCCAGCAGCCAAGCCCCCACCGGGACAGGGTTCACCTACGAGCAGTACTTC. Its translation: CASSQAPTGTGFTYEQYF.

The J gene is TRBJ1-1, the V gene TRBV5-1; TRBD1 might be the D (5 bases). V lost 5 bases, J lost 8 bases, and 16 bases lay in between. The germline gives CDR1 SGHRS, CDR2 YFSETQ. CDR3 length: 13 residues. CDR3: CASSPEGYSEAFF. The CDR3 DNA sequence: TGCGCCAGCAGTCCGGAGGGGTACTCCGAAGCTTTCTTT.

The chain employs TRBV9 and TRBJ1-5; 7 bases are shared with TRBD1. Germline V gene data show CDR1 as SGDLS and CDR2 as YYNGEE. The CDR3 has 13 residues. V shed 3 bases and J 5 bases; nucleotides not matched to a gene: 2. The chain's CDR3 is CASSEQGDQPQHF. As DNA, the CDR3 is TGTGCCAGCAGCGAGCAGGGGGATCAGCCCCAGCATTTT.

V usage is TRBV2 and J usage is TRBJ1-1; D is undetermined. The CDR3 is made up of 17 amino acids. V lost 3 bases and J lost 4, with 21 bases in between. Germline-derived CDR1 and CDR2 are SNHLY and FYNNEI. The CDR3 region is CASSDRRAPLDSTEAFF. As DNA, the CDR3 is TGTGCCAGCAGTGATAGGCGGGCTCCCCTAGATTCCACTGAAGCTTTCTTT.

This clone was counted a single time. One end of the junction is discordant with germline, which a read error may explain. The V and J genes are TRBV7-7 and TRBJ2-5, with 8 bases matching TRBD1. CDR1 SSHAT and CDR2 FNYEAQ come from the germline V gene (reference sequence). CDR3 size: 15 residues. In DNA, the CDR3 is TGTGCTAGCAGCAAAGGACAGGGCATCCAAGAGACCCAGTACTTC. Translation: CASSKGQGIQETQYF.

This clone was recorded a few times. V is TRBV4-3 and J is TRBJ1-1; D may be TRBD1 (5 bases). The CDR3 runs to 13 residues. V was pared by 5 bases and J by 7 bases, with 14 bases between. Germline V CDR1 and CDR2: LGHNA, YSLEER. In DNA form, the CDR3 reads TGCGCCAGCAGCTTGTCGACCGGGGGTGAAGCTTTCTTT. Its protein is CASSLSTGGEAFF.

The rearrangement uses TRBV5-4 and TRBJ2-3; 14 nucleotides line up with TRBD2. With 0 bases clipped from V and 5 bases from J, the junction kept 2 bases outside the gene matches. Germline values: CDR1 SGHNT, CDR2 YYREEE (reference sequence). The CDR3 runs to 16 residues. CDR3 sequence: CASSLAGTSGGDTQYF. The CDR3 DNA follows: TGTGCCAGCAGCTTGGCTGGGACTAGCGGGGGAGATACGCAGTATTTT.

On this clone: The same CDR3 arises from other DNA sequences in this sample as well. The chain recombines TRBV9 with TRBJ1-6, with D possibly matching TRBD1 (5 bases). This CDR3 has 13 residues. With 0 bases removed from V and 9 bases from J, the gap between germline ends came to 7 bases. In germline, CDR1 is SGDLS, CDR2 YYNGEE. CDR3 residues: CASSVGGGSPLHF. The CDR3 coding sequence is TGTGCCAGCAGCGTAGGGGGGGGTTCACCCCTCCACTTT.

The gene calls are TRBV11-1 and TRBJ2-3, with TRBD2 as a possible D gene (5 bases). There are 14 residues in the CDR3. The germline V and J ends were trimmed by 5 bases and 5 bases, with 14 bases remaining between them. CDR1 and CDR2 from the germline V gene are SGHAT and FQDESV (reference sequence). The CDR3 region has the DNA TGTGCCAGCAGCCTTCGTATAGCGCGAGATACGCAGTATTTT. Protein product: CASSLRIARDTQYF.

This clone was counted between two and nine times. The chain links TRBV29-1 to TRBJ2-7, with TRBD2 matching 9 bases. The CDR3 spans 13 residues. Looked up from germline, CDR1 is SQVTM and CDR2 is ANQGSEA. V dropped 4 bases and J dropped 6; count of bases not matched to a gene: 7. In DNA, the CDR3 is TGCAGCGTTGCGGCGGGGGGGCCTAGCGAGCAGTACTTC. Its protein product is CSVAAGGPSEQYF.

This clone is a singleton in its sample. This CDR3 reads CASSWDRAVGYTF. The CDR3 DNA follows: TGTGCCAGCAGTTGGGACAGGGCGGTTGGCTACACCTTC. This sequence joins TRBV6-5 and TRBJ1-2, with 9 bases identical to TRBD1. The trim removed 4 bases at V and 7 bases at J, leaving 4 bases unmatched. The CDR3 is 13 amino acids. CDR1 is MNHEY, CDR2 SVGAGI, per germline.

Written as DNA, the CDR3 is TGTGCCAGCAGCAAAGAAATTGGGGGCTCATTTGACGAGCAGTACTTC. As protein: CASSKEIGGSFDEQYF. J is TRBJ2-7 and V is TRBV21-1; the table names TRBD1, a call not compared with the DNA. TRBV21-1 is recorded as a pseudogene. This CDR3 spans 16 amino acids.

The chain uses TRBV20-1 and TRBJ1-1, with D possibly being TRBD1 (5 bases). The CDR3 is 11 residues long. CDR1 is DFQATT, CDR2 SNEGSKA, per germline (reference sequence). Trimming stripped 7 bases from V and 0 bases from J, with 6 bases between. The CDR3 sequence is CSGQLNTEAFF. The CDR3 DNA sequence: TGCAGTGGACAGTTGAACACTGAAGCTTTCTTT.

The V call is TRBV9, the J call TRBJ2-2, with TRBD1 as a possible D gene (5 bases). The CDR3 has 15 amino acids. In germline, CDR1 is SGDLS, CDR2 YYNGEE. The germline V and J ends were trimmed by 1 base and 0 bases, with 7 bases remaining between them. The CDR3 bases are TGTGCCAGCAGCGTACAGGGCACGAACACCGGGGAGCTGTTTTTT. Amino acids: CASSVQGTNTGELFF.

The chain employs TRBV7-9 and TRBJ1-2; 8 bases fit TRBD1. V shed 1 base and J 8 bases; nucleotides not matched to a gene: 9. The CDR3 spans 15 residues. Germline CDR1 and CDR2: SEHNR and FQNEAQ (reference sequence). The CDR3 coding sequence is TGTGCCAGCAGCTTAGAAGGCAGGGGGCGCGGAGGCTACACCTTC. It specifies CASSLEGRGRGGYTF.